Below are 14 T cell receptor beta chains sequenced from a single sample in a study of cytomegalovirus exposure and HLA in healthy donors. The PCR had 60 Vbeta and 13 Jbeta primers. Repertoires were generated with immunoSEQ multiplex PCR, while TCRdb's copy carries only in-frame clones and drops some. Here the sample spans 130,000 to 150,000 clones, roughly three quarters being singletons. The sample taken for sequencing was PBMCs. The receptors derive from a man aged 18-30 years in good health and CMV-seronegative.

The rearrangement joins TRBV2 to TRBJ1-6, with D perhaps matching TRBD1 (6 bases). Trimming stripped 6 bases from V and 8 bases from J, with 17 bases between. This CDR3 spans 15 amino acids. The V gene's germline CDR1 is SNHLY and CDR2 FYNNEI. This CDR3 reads CASRENTGTYSPLHF. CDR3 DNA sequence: TGTGCCAGCAGGGAAAATACCGGGACATATTCACCCCTCCACTTT.

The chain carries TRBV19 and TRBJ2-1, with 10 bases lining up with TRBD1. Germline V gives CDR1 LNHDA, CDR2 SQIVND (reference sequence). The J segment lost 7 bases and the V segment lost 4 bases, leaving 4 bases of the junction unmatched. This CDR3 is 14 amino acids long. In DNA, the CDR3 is TGTGCCAGTAGTAAGGGACAGGGGTATAATGAGCAGTTCTTC. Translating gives CASSKGQGYNEQFF.

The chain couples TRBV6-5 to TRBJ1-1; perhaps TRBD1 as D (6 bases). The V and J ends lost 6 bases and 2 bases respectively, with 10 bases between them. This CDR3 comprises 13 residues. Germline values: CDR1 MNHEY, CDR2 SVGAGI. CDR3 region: CASRLQGNTEAFF. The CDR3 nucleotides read TGTGCCAGCAGGTTACAGGGTAACACTGAAGCTTTCTTT.

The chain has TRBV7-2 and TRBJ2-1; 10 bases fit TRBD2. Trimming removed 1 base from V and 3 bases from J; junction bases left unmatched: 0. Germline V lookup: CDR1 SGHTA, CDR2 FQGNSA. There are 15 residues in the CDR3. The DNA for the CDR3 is TGTGCCAGCAGCTTAGAGCGGGGGGGCTACAATGAGCAGTTCTTC. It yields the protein CASSLERGGYNEQFF. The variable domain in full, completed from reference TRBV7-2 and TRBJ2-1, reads GAGVSQSPSNKVTEKGKDVELRCDPISGHTALYWYRQSLGQGLEFLIYFQGNSAPDKSGLPSDRFSAERTGGSVSTLTIQRTQQEDSAVYLCASSLERGGYNEQFFGPGTRLTVL.

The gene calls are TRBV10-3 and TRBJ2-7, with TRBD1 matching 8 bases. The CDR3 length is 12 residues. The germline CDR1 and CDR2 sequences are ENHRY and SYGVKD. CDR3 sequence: CVPSRGLNEQYF. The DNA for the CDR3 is TGTGTCCCCTCCAGGGGGCTAAACGAGCAGTACTTC.

As DNA, the CDR3 is TGCAGCGTTTCAGCGGGACAGGGGTTCTACGAGCAGTACTTC. It specifies CSVSAGQGFYEQYF. The V and J genes are TRBV29-1 and TRBJ2-7; TRBD1 matches 10 bases. The CDR3 totals 14 residues. The junction had 7 bases not matched to a gene; V was cut back by 5 bases and J by 3 bases. Per the germline V gene, CDR1 is SQVTM and CDR2 is ANQGSEA.

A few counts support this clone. The CDR3 DNA sequence: TGTGCCAGCAGTGACGGGACAGGGAAAAATGAGCAGTTCTTC. Amino acid sequence: CASSDGTGKNEQFF. The chain is built from TRBV6-1 and TRBJ2-1; 9 positions agree with TRBD1. J lost 7 bases, V lost 3 bases, and 4 bases had no gene match. The CDR3 runs 14 residues. Looked up from germline, CDR1 is MNHNS and CDR2 is SASEGT.

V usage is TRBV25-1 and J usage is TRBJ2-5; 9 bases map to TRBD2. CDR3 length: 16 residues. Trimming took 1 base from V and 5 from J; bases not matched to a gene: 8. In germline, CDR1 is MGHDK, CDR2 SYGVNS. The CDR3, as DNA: TGTGCCAGCAGTGAATTGGGGCGGGGGGGCCCGGAGACCCAGTACTTC. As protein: CASSELGRGGPETQYF.

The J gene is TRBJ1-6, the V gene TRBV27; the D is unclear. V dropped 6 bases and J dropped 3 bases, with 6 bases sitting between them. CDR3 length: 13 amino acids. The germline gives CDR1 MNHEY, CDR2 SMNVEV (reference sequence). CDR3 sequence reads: CASSQVYNSPLHF. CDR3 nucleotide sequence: TGTGCCAGCAGCCAGGTCTATAATTCACCCCTCCACTTT.

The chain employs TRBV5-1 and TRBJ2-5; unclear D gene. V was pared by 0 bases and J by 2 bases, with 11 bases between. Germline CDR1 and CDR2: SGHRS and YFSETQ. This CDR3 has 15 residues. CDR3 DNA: TGCGCCAGCAGCTTGGTTATGAGGCCTCAAGAGACCCAGTACTTC. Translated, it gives CASSLVMRPQETQYF.

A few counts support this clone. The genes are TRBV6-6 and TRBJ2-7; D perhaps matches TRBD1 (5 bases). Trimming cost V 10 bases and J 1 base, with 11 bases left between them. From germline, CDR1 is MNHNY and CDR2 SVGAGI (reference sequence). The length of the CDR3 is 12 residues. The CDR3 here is CATCTGSYEQYF. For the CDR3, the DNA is TGTGCCACCTGCACAGGATCCTACGAGCAGTACTTC.

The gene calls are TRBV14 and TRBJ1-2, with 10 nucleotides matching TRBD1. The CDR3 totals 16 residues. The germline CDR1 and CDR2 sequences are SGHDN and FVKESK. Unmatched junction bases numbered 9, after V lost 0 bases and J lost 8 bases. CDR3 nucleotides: TGTGCCAGCAGCCAAGAGGACAGGGGGTTCCCAATGGGCTACACCTTC. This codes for CASSQEDRGFPMGYTF. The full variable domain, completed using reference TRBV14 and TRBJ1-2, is EAGVTQFPSHSVIEKGQTVTLRCDPISGHDNLYWYRRVMGKEIKFLLHFVKESKQDESGMPNNRFLAERTGGTYSTLKVQPAELEDSGVYFCASSQEDRGFPMGYTFGSGTRLTVV.

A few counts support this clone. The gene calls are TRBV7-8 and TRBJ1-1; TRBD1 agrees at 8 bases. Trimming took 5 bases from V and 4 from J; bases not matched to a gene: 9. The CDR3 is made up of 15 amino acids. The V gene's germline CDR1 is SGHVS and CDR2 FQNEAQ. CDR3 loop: CASSHSGGVLTEAFF. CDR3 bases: TGTGCCAGCAGCCATTCAGGGGGCGTACTCACTGAAGCTTTCTTT.

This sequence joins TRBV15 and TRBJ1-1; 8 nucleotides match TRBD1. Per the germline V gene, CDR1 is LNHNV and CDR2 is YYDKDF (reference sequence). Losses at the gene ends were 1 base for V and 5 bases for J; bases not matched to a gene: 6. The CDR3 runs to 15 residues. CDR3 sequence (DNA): TGTGCCACCAGCAGAGGCAGGGGGCGCGGGACTGAAGCTTTCTTT. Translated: CATSRGRGRGTEAFF.